The 13 T cell receptor beta chains listed next were all sequenced from one sample in a study of blood T cells in healthy people across ages. A second PCR, run for about 6 to 11 cycles, used a sample-barcoded 5' primer plus a J-beta primer mix. TCRdb re-called the 5' RACE reads through MiXCR, storing one row per CDR3 protein. The sample consists of about a million distinct CDR3 sequences, 40% to 60% of them appearing once. Sample: blood. The receptors here all came from a young man in good health.

This clonotype was seen more than once but under ten times. The J gene is TRBJ1-1, the V gene TRBV20-1, with D unresolved. Germline CDR1 DFQATT, CDR2 SNEGSKA (reference sequence). V dropped 5 bases and J dropped 4 bases, with 5 bases sitting between them. The CDR3 spans 10 residues. CDR3 loop: CSAVSTEAFF. The CDR3 DNA sequence: TGCAGTGCTGTGAGCACTGAAGCTTTCTTT.

The gene calls are TRBV25-1 and TRBJ1-2; D not resolved. Germline CDR1 reads MGHDK; CDR2 reads SYGVNS. Trimming removed 3 bases from V and 4 bases from J, with 12 bases in between. CDR3 size: 14 residues. The CDR3 spells CASSESGRVYGYTF. The CDR3 DNA sequence: TGTGCCAGCAGTGAGTCTGGCAGAGTCTATGGCTACACCTTC.

J is TRBJ2-5 and V is TRBV6-6; 11 nucleotides align to TRBD1. The CDR3 has 14 residues. The germline V gene encodes CDR1 MNHNY and CDR2 SVGAGI (reference sequence). V shed 8 bases and J 5 bases; nucleotides not matched to a gene: 7. The CDR3 is CASGRTGGMETQYF. The CDR3 nucleotides are TGTGCCAGCGGACGGACAGGGGGCATGGAGACCCAGTACTTC.

In this sample, this clonotype turned up a few times. The chain recombines TRBV11-2 with TRBJ1-2; possible D gene TRBD1, 5 bases. Deletions cut 2 bases from V and 4 bases from J, with 11 bases between. CDR1 and CDR2 (germline): SGHAT, FQNNGV. This CDR3 comprises 14 residues. CDR3 sequence reads: CASSLSQRGYGYTF. The CDR3 DNA is TGTGCCAGCAGCTTAAGCCAGAGGGGCTATGGCTACACCTTC.

This chain uses TRBV7-9 with TRBJ2-5, with D maybe TRBD2 (6 bases). The CDR3 is 16 amino acids. Trimming took off 2 bases at V and 7 bases at J, with 20 bases between the two ends. Germline V lookup: CDR1 SEHNR, CDR2 FQNEAQ (reference sequence). The CDR3 spells CASSLSTSWGRGTQYF. CDR3 nucleotides: TGTGCCAGCAGCTTATCGACTAGTTGGGGTAGAGGGACCCAGTACTTC.

This clonotype was seen more than once but under ten times. V and J are TRBV7-2 and TRBJ2-5; 9 bases are shared with TRBD2. In germline, CDR1 is SGHTA, CDR2 FQGNSA. With V trimmed by 1 base and J by 1 base, 4 bases remained unmatched. This CDR3 comprises 16 residues. In DNA form, the CDR3 reads TGTGCCAGCAGCTTAGGGTTTAGCGGGGGCCAAGAGACCCAGTACTTC. Translating it yields CASSLGFSGGQETQYF.

This clonotype turned up a few times. The rearrangement links TRBV27 to TRBJ1-5; TRBD1 agrees at 7 bases. In germline, CDR1 is MNHEY, CDR2 SMNVEV (reference sequence). The CDR3 runs to 14 residues. Germline trimming cut 6 bases from V and 7 bases from J; bases unmatched to any gene: 9. The CDR3 coding sequence is TGTGCCAGCAGACCGGGACAGAGGGGGCAGCCCCAGCATTTT. Its protein product is CASRPGQRGQPQHF.

CDR3 loop: CSVTITTLAKNIQYF. The CDR3 nucleotides read TGCAGCGTAACAATAACCACATTAGCCAAAAACATTCAGTACTTC. This sequence joins TRBV29-1 and TRBJ2-4; D gene unclear. The CDR3 loop spans 15 amino acids. V lost 6 bases, J lost 0 bases, and 15 bases lay in between. The germline V gene has CDR1 SQVTM and CDR2 ANQGSEA.

The J gene is TRBJ2-3, the V gene TRBV10-3; tentative D call: TRBD2 (6 bases). The CDR3 loop spans 13 amino acids. CDR1 is ENHRY and CDR2 is SYGVKD in the germline V gene. V was trimmed by 0 bases and J by 11 bases, leaving 12 bases between them. The CDR3, as DNA: TGTGCCATCAGTGAGTCGAACGGGGGTATGCAGTATTTT. This sequence encodes CAISESNGGMQYF.

The V and J genes are TRBV12-3 or TRBV12-4 and TRBJ2-1; weak D call: TRBD2 (6 bases). V lost 6 bases to trimming and J lost 1 base, with 19 bases between them. The CDR3 spans 17 residues. DNA of the CDR3: TGTGCCAGCAGGCCTAAGGCACGGGACTCATCCTACAATGAGCAGTTCTTC. As protein: CASRPKARDSSYNEQFF.

This clonotype was seen only a few times. The chain is built from TRBV7-3 and TRBJ2-1, with D perhaps matching TRBD2 (6 bases). The ends were cut back, 4 bases at V and 1 base at J, with 11 bases in the middle. There are 15 residues in the CDR3. Germline V lookup: CDR1 SGHTA, CDR2 FQGTGA. The CDR3, as DNA: TGTGCCAGCAGCTCAATGGGGGGATCCTACAATGAGCAGTTCTTC. Its protein is CASSSMGGSYNEQFF. Using reference TRBV7-3 and TRBJ2-1 for the parts outside the CDR3, the full variable domain is GAGVSQTPSNKVTEKGKYVELRCDPISGHTALYWYRQSLGQGPEFLIYFQGTGAADDSGLPNDRFFAVRPEGSVSTLKIQRTERGDSAVYLCASSSMGGSYNEQFFGPGTRLTVL.

In this sample, this clonotype turned up a few times. The chain links TRBV28 to TRBJ2-7; TRBD2 aligns across 8 bases. With 7 bases clipped from V and 6 bases from J, the junction kept 14 bases outside the gene matches. Germline CDR1 MDHEN, CDR2 SYDVKM. The length of the CDR3 is 15 residues. The CDR3: CASTTGGAQPSEQYF. CDR3 coding DNA: TGTGCCAGCACCACGGGGGGGGCGCAGCCCTCCGAGCAGTACTTC. The variable domain in full, with the rest retrieved from reference TRBV28 and TRBJ2-7, is DVKVTQSSRYLVKRTGEKVFLECVQDMDHENMFWYRQDPGLGLRLIYFSYDVKMKEKGDIPEGYSVSREKKERFSLILESASTNQTSMYLCASTTGGAQPSEQYFGPGTRLTVT.

V and J are TRBV7-3 and TRBJ2-1; 9 bases are a match to TRBD2. V dropped 4 bases and J dropped 2; count of bases not matched to a gene: 3. Germline V CDR1 and CDR2: SGHTA, FQGTGA. CDR3 size: 15 residues. For the CDR3, the DNA is TGTGCCAGCAGCTCAGCTAGCGGGACCTACAATGAGCAGTTCTTC. Encoded protein: CASSSASGTYNEQFF. Together with reference TRBV7-3 and TRBJ2-1, the CDR3 gives the full variable domain: GAGVSQTPSNKVTEKGKYVELRCDPISGHTALYWYRQSLGQGPEFLIYFQGTGAADDSGLPNDRFFAVRPEGSVSTLKIQRTERGDSAVYLCASSSASGTYNEQFFGPGTRLTVL.